Listed below are T cell receptor beta chains from one sample, sequenced in a study of immune cell composition in non-small cell lung cancer. Assay used: immunoSEQ multiplex PCR; TCRdb lists only in-frame clones, some missing. Among roughly 3,800 clones, around 80% were seen once, and the ten largest hold 7.5%. Sequences were obtained from lung tumor tissue. The receptors shown here come from a human donor with non-small cell lung cancer. The conserved cysteine and the conserved F or W are not part of the CDR3 here. The order of the fields is V gene, CDR3 protein.

TRBV2 | ASSEMRSGGGAGYT
TRBV9 | ASSVSTGAWEKLF
TRBV25-1 | ASGTTGGFGDTQY
TRBV19 | ASRNRDRLDQPQH
TRBV5-1 | ASSERQPPGELF
TRBV5-6 | ASSSRRRDSYPDTQY
TRBV9 | ASSVVEVDEQF
TRBV4-3 | ASSQEAGVHNEQF
TRBV5-1 | ASSLGGGASQNEQF
TRBV2 | ASSESTSTAQGTAF
TRBV5-4 | ASSLGTDEKLF
TRBV2 | ASKGAGNQPQH
TRBV6-5 | ASSFGGQGYTGELF
TRBV5-1 | ASFTGTGGTEAF
TRBV2 | ASSEAPFAPGRINNEQF
TRBV4-1 | ASSQEGGQGVTYNEQF
TRBV7-2 | ASSWNRGQYEQY
TRBV10-1 | ASSGTGSNQPQH
TRBV6-5 | ASSYRAYNEQF
TRBV7-3 | ASSLTTSLGTNEQF
TRBV7-2 | ASSVNRMSYEQY
TRBV7-6 | ASSPRSSDQPQH
TRBV27 | ASSIASPWDSPLH
TRBV16 | ASSQGQNQETQY
TRBV18 | ASSPGGGNQPQH
TRBV29-1 | SAEGWKNQETQY
TRBV6-1 | ASRDTANTGELF
TRBV14 | ASSRAGVLYEQY
TRBV10-3 | ATGTAQVIGEQY
TRBV4-3 | ASSQESRVVGELF
TRBV5-4 | ASSFFGVQPQH
TRBV6-5 | AGPTSGGVDTQY